The 10 T cell receptor beta chains below all came from one sample that was sequenced in a study of blood T cell repertoires in COVID-19. Here immunoSEQ multiplex PCR was the method, and the copy in TCRdb shows in-frame clones only, minus some. The profile covers around 70,000 clones, with about 85% appearing a single time and more than 10% taken by the ten largest. Material for sequencing was peripheral blood. The receptor set was obtained from a man over 45 with COVID-19, enrolled during active disease.

The J gene is TRBJ2-7, the V gene TRBV18; D unclear. V dropped 1 base and J dropped 6 bases, with 16 bases sitting between them. Germline assignment: CDR1 KGHSH and CDR2 LQKENI. The CDR3 spans 15 residues. The CDR3 coding sequence is TGTGCCAGCTCACCACGGCAGGCCCCGTCTGTCGAGCAGTACTTC. Its protein product is CASSPRQAPSVEQYF.

The chain couples TRBV28 to TRBJ1-5; D unresolved. CDR3 length: 17 amino acids. V lost 6 bases to trimming and J lost 9 bases, with 27 bases between them. Per the germline V gene, CDR1 is MDHEN and CDR2 is SYDVKM. The CDR3 DNA reads as TGTGCCAGCAGCCCCATCGAGGAGGCGGTCATGAGTAGGCCCCAGCATTTT. It is translated as CASSPIEEAVMSRPQHF.

This sequence joins TRBV18 and TRBJ1-3; D unresolved. The V gene's germline CDR1 is KGHSH and CDR2 LQKENI. V was trimmed by 0 bases and J by 1 base, leaving 7 bases between them. The length of the CDR3 is 15 residues. The DNA for the CDR3 is TGTGCCAGCTCACCACCGGGCACGTCTGGAAACACCATATATTTT. The encoded protein is CASSPPGTSGNTIYF.

The V call is TRBV24-1, the J call TRBJ2-1; 9 bases fit TRBD1. Germline V gives CDR1 KGHDR, CDR2 SFDVKD. The CDR3 contains 15 residues. V was clipped by 4 bases and J by 4 bases; unmatched bases: 4. The CDR3 reads CATSDRDRVYNEQFF. CDR3 nucleotide sequence: TGTGCCACCAGTGACCGGGACAGGGTTTACAATGAGCAGTTCTTC.

This chain uses TRBV11-2 with TRBJ1-6, with D unresolved. Germline CDR1 SGHAT, CDR2 FQNNGV. Trimming left V 3 bases short and J 7 bases short, with 10 bases between. CDR3 length equals 14 residues. Written as DNA, the CDR3 is TGTGCCAGCAGCTTCGGTTCACCAAATTCACCCCTCCACTTT. Its protein product is CASSFGSPNSPLHF.

V gene TRBV10-2 combines with J gene TRBJ1-5; TRBD1 might be the D (6 bases). The CDR3 consists of 15 residues. Germline loops: CDR1 WSHSY, CDR2 SAAADI. The ends were cut back, 0 bases at V and 7 bases at J, with 13 bases in the middle. The CDR3 DNA is TGCGCCAGCAGTGAGTCGACTCAGGGGAACCAGCCCCAGCATTTT. It yields the protein CASSESTQGNQPQHF.

The genes are TRBV2 and TRBJ1-2; TRBD1 matches 9 bases. CDR1 is SNHLY, CDR2 FYNNEI, per germline. The CDR3 contains 12 residues. V shed 7 bases, J shed 9 bases, and the junction held 6 bases outside the gene matches. CDR3 protein: CASIRDRESYTF. In nucleotides, the CDR3 is TGTGCCAGCATTAGGGACAGGGAAAGCTACACCTTC.

V is TRBV19 and J is TRBJ1-1; the match to TRBD1 covers 7 bases. V was clipped by 6 bases and J by 4 bases; unmatched bases: 14. Germline V gene lookup returns CDR1 LNHDA and CDR2 SQIVND (reference sequence). The CDR3 is 16 amino acids. CDR3 DNA: TGTGCCAGTAGACCGACAGGGTCTTTTTCGGGCACTGAAGCTTTCTTT. Its protein product is CASRPTGSFSGTEAFF.

This clone was recorded a few times. The gene calls are TRBV24-1 and TRBJ1-5, with 8 bases matching TRBD1. V lost 3 bases, J lost 2 bases, and 5 bases stayed unmatched. The germline CDR1 and CDR2 sequences are KGHDR and SFDVKD. The CDR3 totals 16 residues. CDR3 nucleotide sequence: TGTGCCACCAGTGATGGGGCGGGACAGGGCAATCAGCCCCAGCATTTT. This sequence encodes CATSDGAGQGNQPQHF.

The chain combines TRBV18 with TRBJ1-1; 7 bases are shared with TRBD1. The V gene's germline CDR1 is KGHSH and CDR2 LQKENI. This CDR3 has 13 amino acids. With V trimmed by 6 bases and J by 11 bases, 12 bases remained unmatched. The CDR3 region has the DNA TGTGCCAGCTCGTCGGACAGGTCCTCTCGGGCTTTCTTT. It is translated as CASSSDRSSRAFF.